This T cell receptor beta chain is from a study of tumor-infiltrating T cells and Merkel cell polyomavirus (dated by TCRdb to about 2017). Study-wide context: CD8+ T cells specific for the Merkel cell polyomavirus KLL epitope were examined in Merkel cell carcinoma patients. Patients presented at varying disease stages and were followed for a median of around 2.7 years, with a range of 1. The therapies patients received were varied and non-standardized, including chemotherapy, radiation and immunotherapies. In 14 to 15 samples, KLL-tetramer-sorted cells taken from blood or tumor-infiltrating lymphocytes underwent TRB sequencing, as did some twelve matched whole-tumor samples. Most whole-tumor samples were roughly 25-micron curls cut from formalin-fixed, paraffin-embedded tissue blocks. Across the study, one tumor sample was a frozen nodal tumor digest and one was a flash-frozen core biopsy of a metastasis. What the authors observed across the whole study: The small sample size of the study (n of about 13 patients) is recognized as a limitation. A higher intratumoral fraction of KLL-specific T cells (about 1.7-18% versus about 0-0.14%) was associated with significantly improved MCC-specific survival. KLL-specific TRB repertoires were found to be diverse and largely private, with only one public clonotype, shared by two patients, identified among around 420 unique sequences. Because only a single viral epitope was studied, T cells directed against other Merkel cell polyomavirus epitopes were not captured. More unique KLL-specific clonotypes in tumors (about 5-120 vs 0-3) was associated with a significant MCC-specific survival advantage (P = 0.0051).

About this clone: Its antigen remains unidentified. The record has no base qualities; no much larger clone is one base away.

Receptor amplification or capture employed the immunoSEQ multiplex PCR assay. Adaptive Biotechnologies (Seattle, WA) carried out the genomic DNA extraction, TRB sequencing and normalization. In the original analysis: Clonality was computed as one minus Shannon entropy of productive TRB sequences normalized by log2 of unique productive sequences. KLL-specific clonotypes in tumors were identified by matching TCRbeta CDR3 amino acid sequences with those from each patient's tetramer-sorted sample. Sourced from immuneACCESS, this table was stored by TCRdb with only in-frame sequences that have V and J called. A share of the clones is absent; for the studies checked, an unresolved V gene accounts for under half, and the remainder has no known explanation. V and J calls plus clone size are reproduced from that table; the DNA served to infer D and trimming. The sample table holds about 930 clones, of which approximately 90% were seen once. 12% of the sample is held by the ten biggest clonotypes.

By immunohistochemistry, the tumors of all patients showed robust positive staining for Merkel cell polyomavirus Large T antigen. About eleven Merkel cell carcinoma patients were included, each with robust KLL-tetramer+ populations (above 0.04% of CD8+ T cells) in blood and/or cultured TIL. Every patient was Caucasian, and patient ages had a median of around 65 years and ranged from about 50 to 85 years. Lymph node tumors were analyzed for patients with unknown primaries who presented with nodal disease, or when insufficient primary tissue was available. Compared with germline, V lacks 5 bases and J lacks 2 bases; bases without a gene match: 5. From the cysteine through the phenylalanine, the CDR3 covers 14 amino acids. Of the read, only the CDR3 DNA is kept; its 42 bases are in frame from base 1. CDR1 MNHEY and CDR2 SMNVEV are derived from the germline V gene (reference sequence).

The V and J segments used are TRBV27 and TRBJ1-2; the junction holds 7 bases that match TRBD1. The sample comprised lymph node tissue. The receptor was isolated from a woman in her 70s with Merkel cell carcinoma. The CDR3: CASSQGGQNYGYTF. Read as DNA, the sequence is TGTGCCAGCAGTCAAGGGGGACAGAACTATGGCTACACCTTC.